This T cell receptor (beta chain) originates from a study of cytomegalovirus exposure and HLA in healthy donors. PCR involved 60 Vbeta and 13 Jbeta primers. Assay: immunoSEQ multiplex PCR; the TCRdb copy retains only in-frame clones and omits some. The profile shows approximately 180,000 clones, approximately 72% of them singletons. The germline V gene has CDR1 MGHDK and CDR2 SYGVNS. This CDR3 is 12 amino acids long. The sequencing sample was made of PBMCs. The TCR was taken from a human donor in good health. The V and J genes are TRBV25-1 and TRBJ1-2; 9 nucleotides line up with TRBD1. CDR3 DNA: TGTGCTACAGGGGGCTGGGACTATGGCTACACCTTC. Encoded protein: CATGGWDYGYTF.